The 14 T cell receptor beta chains reported below all come from one sample, sequenced in a study of shared clonotypes between healthy human individuals. Repertoires were generated with immunoSEQ multiplex PCR, while TCRdb's copy carries only in-frame clones and drops some. The data hold over a million clones, with 95% to 97% observed a single time. The specimen sequenced was naive CD4+ T cells sorted from blood. Subset indicated: CD45RA+ positively selected. These receptors came from a man younger than 40 in good health.

This clone occurred a few times. The V and J genes are TRBV21-1 and TRBJ2-2; the table's D gene call, TRBD2, was not cross checked with the DNA. TRBV21-1 is a pseudogene segment. There are 13 residues in the CDR3. CDR3: CASSEFSTGELFF. CDR3 bases: TGTGCCAGCAGCGAATTTAGCACCGGGGAGCTGTTTTTT.

The chain recombines TRBV5-1 with TRBJ1-1, with D maybe TRBD1 (6 bases). The CDR3 covers 15 residues. Germline CDR1 is SGHRS and CDR2 is YFSETQ. Trimming took 4 bases from V and 1 from J, leaving 14 bases between them. CDR3 sequence: CASSPGGHPNTEAFF. DNA for the CDR3: TGCGCCAGCAGCCCGGGGGGACATCCGAACACTGAAGCTTTCTTT.

The table lists this clone with a count of one. The V call is TRBV5-1, the J call TRBJ2-1; D remains ambiguous. The CDR3 consists of 17 residues. Trimming stripped 0 bases from V and 0 bases from J, with 13 bases between. Germline CDR1 and CDR2: SGHRS and YFSETQ. CDR3 sequence (DNA): TGCGCCAGCAGCTTGGGCCGGGCTAGGAGCTCCTACAATGAGCAGTTCTTC. Its protein product is CASSLGRARSSYNEQFF.

The chain uses TRBV19 and TRBJ1-1; 8 bases match TRBD1. V lost 1 base to trimming and J lost 4 bases; unmatched junction nucleotides: 5. Germline V CDR1 and CDR2: LNHDA, SQIVND (reference sequence). The CDR3 is made up of 15 amino acids. The CDR3 bases are TGTGCCAGTAGTATAGCGAGGACAGGGCTCACTGAAGCTTTCTTT. It encodes CASSIARTGLTEAFF. Drawing the rest from reference TRBV19 and TRBJ1-1, the complete variable domain is DGGITQSPKYLFRKEGQNVTLSCEQNLNHDAMYWYRQDPGQGLRLIYYSQIVNDFQKGDIAEGYSVSREKKESFPLTVTSAQKNPTAFYLCASSIARTGLTEAFFGQGTRLTVV.

This clone was detected only once. V gene TRBV5-1 combines with J gene TRBJ2-1; 11 positions match TRBD1. The trim removed 4 bases at V and 8 bases at J, leaving 2 bases unmatched. Germline CDR1 SGHRS, CDR2 YFSETQ. The CDR3 runs 13 residues. CDR3 DNA: TGCGCCAGCAGCGGACAGGGGGCCGATGAGCAGTTCTTC. Amino acids: CASSGQGADEQFF.

This clone appeared a few times. V and J are TRBV4-1 and TRBJ1-2; 8 bases align to TRBD1. The CDR3 has 14 residues. J gave up 5 bases and V 4 bases, and 6 bases lay outside the gene matches. The germline CDR1 and CDR2 sequences are MGHRA and YSYEKL. The CDR3 bases are TGCGCCAGCAGCCTGACAGGGGATCCATATGGCTACACCTTC. Translating gives CASSLTGDPYGYTF.

This chain uses TRBV11-3 with TRBJ2-7, with 7 bases matching TRBD2. Germline assignment: CDR1 SGHNT and CDR2 YENEEA. The CDR3 length is 15 residues. The V gene end was trimmed by 4 bases and the J gene end by 0 bases; junction bases not matched to a gene: 6. The CDR3 DNA is TGTGCCAGCAGCTCCTCTAGCGGCAGCTCCTACGAGCAGTACTTC. This codes for CASSSSSGSSYEQYF. The full variable domain, with the rest looked up from reference TRBV11-3 and TRBJ2-7, is EAGVVQSPRYKIIEKKQPVAFWCNPISGHNTLYWYLQNLGQGPELLIRYENEEAVDDSQLPKDRFSAERLKGVDSTLKIQPAELGDSAVYLCASSSSSGSSYEQYFGPGTRLTVT.

The rearrangement uses TRBV28 and TRBJ1-4; D might be TRBD1 (6 bases). The CDR3 is 14 residues long. V shed 1 base and J shed 12 bases, with 15 bases lying between them. Germline values: CDR1 MDHEN, CDR2 SYDVKM. The CDR3 region is CASSLLGGQFELFF. The CDR3 DNA reads as TGTGCCAGCAGTTTATTGGGGGGCCAATTCGAACTGTTTTTT.

This rearrangement joins TRBV18 to TRBJ1-1; 8 bases line up with TRBD1. After removal of 2 bases from V and 4 bases from J, the junction contained 15 bases not matched to a gene. The germline gives CDR1 KGHSH, CDR2 LQKENI. The CDR3 has 18 residues. This chain's CDR3 is CASSPNHPGQGFSTEAFF. DNA for the CDR3: TGTGCCAGCTCACCAAACCATCCCGGACAGGGTTTCAGCACTGAAGCTTTCTTT.

The chain recombines TRBV27 with TRBJ2-3, with a possible D match to TRBD1 (7 bases). Trimming pared 3 bases from V and 6 bases from J, leaving 28 bases between. CDR1 and CDR2 (germline): MNHEY, SMNVEV (reference sequence). This CDR3 spans 19 amino acids. The CDR3: CASSFHRTGWTTPPDTQYF. CDR3 DNA: TGTGCCAGCAGTTTCCACAGGACAGGTTGGACTACCCCCCCGGATACGCAGTATTTT.

The chain recombines TRBV19 with TRBJ2-7, with 8 bases identical to TRBD1. V was pared by 5 bases and J by 6 bases, with 12 bases of the junction left unmatched. The CDR3 contains 15 residues. Germline V CDR1 and CDR2: LNHDA, SQIVND (reference sequence). CDR3 DNA sequence: TGTGCCAGTAGTGACAGGGGTCGTCTCGGTCGCGAGCAGTACTTC. This gives the protein CASSDRGRLGREQYF. The complete variable domain, with remaining parts taken from reference TRBV19 and TRBJ2-7, reads DGGITQSPKYLFRKEGQNVTLSCEQNLNHDAMYWYRQDPGQGLRLIYYSQIVNDFQKGDIAEGYSVSREKKESFPLTVTSAQKNPTAFYLCASSDRGRLGREQYFGPGTRLTVT.

V gene TRBV2 combines with J gene TRBJ2-1; 7 bases line up with TRBD2. CDR1 is SNHLY and CDR2 is FYNNEI in the germline V gene. The CDR3 runs to 16 residues. Germline trimming cut 7 bases from V and 4 bases from J; bases unmatched to any gene: 13. CDR3 bases: TGTGCCAGCAAGCGGGGAACGCTCGCTCGGTACAATGAGCAGTTCTTC. Its protein product is CASKRGTLARYNEQFF.

The chain recombines TRBV25-1 with TRBJ1-4, with TRBD1 as a possible D gene (5 bases). Trimming removed 1 base at V and 5 bases at J, with 8 bases between. The CDR3 runs to 14 residues. The germline V gene has CDR1 MGHDK and CDR2 SYGVNS. The CDR3 coding sequence is TGTGCCAGCAGTGAATCCGGGGGGAATGAAAAACTGTTTTTT. Protein sequence: CASSESGGNEKLFF.

This chain links TRBV7-8 with TRBJ2-5, with 10 bases identical to TRBD2. Germline loops: CDR1 SGHVS, CDR2 FQNEAQ. V was clipped by 3 bases and J by 1 base; unmatched bases: 5. This CDR3 comprises 16 residues. For the CDR3, the DNA is TGTGCCAGCAGCTTGTTCCCTAGCGGGAGCCAAGAGACCCAGTACTTC. It codes for CASSLFPSGSQETQYF.